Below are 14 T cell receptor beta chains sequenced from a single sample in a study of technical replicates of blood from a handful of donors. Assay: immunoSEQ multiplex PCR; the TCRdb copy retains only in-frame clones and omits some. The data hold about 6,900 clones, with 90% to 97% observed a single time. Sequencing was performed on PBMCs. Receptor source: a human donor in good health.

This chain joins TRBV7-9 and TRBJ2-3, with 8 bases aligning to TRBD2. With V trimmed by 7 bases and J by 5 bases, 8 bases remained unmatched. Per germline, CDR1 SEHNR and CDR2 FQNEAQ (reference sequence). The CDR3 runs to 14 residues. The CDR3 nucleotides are TGTGCCAGCAAGACTAGCGCGCGGATAGATACGCAGTATTTT. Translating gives CASKTSARIDTQYF.

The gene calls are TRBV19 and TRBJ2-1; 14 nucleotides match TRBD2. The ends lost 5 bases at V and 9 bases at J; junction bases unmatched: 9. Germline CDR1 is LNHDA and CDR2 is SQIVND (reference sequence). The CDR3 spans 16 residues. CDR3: CASSPRLAGGHGEQFF. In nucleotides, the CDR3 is TGTGCCAGTAGTCCGAGACTAGCGGGAGGGCATGGTGAGCAGTTCTTC.

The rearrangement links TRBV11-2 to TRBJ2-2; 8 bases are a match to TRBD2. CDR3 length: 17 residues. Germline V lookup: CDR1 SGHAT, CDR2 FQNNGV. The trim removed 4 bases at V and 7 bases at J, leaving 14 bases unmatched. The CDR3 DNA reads TGTGCCAGCAGCTGGGCGACCGAGACTAGCGTTATCGGGGAGCTGTTTTTT. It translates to CASSWATETSVIGELFF.

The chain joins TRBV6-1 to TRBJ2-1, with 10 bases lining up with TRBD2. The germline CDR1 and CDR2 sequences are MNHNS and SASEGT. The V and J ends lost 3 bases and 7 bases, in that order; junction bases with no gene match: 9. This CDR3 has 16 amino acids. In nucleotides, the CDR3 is TGTGCCAGCAGTGATTCAGGAGCGGGAGGGAAAAATGAGCAGTTCTTC. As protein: CASSDSGAGGKNEQFF.

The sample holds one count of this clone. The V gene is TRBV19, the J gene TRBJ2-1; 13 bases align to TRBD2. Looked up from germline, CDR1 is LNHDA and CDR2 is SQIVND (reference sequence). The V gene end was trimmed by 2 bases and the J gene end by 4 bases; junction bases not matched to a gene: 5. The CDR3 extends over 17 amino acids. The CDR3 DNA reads TGTGCCAGTAGTATACGACTAGCGGGAGGAGGTTACAATGAGCAGTTCTTC. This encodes CASSIRLAGGGYNEQFF.

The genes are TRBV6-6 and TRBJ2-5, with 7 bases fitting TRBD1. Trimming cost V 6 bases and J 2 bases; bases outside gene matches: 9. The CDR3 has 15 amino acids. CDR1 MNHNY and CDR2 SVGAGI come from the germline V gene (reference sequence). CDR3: CASSLYRRGQETQYF. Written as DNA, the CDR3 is TGTGCCAGCAGCCTATATCGCAGGGGGCAAGAGACCCAGTACTTC.

CDR3 bases: TGCGCCAGCAGCTTGGCGGACAGGGCGACTGGAAACACCATATATTTT. Its translation is CASSLADRATGNTIYF. This chain links TRBV5-1 with TRBJ1-3; 8 bases align to TRBD1. The CDR3 covers 16 residues. The germline CDR1 and CDR2 sequences are SGHRS and YFSETQ. V gave up 0 bases and J gave up 2 bases; unmatched junction bases: 4.

CDR3 amino acids: CASSFNQGASTEAFF. The CDR3 DNA follows: TGTGCCAGCAGTTTTAATCAGGGGGCGAGTACTGAAGCTTTCTTT. The rearrangement joins TRBV6-6 to TRBJ1-1, with TRBD1 matching 8 bases. This CDR3 comprises 15 residues. The ends lost 4 bases at V and 5 bases at J; junction bases unmatched: 9. Germline-derived CDR1 and CDR2 are MNHNY and SVGAGI (reference sequence).

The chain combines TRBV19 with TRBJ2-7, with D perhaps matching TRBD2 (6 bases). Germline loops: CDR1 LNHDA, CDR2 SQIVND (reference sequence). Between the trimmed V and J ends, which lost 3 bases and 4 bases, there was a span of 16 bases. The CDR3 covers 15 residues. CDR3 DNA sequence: TGTGCCAGTAGTATTGGGTTCACGGGGAGGTACGAGCAGTACTTC. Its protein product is CASSIGFTGRYEQYF. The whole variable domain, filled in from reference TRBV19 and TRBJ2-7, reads DGGITQSPKYLFRKEGQNVTLSCEQNLNHDAMYWYRQDPGQGLRLIYYSQIVNDFQKGDIAEGYSVSREKKESFPLTVTSAQKNPTAFYLCASSIGFTGRYEQYFGPGTRLTVT.

As DNA, the CDR3 is TGTGCCAGTACTTCCACCCCCGGGTCGAACAATGAGCAGTTCTTC. It translates to CASTSTPGSNNEQFF. The chain is built from TRBV19 and TRBJ2-1; D remains unclear. V lost 7 bases and J lost 5, with 18 bases in between. The CDR3 extends over 15 amino acids. Germline V gene lookup returns CDR1 LNHDA and CDR2 SQIVND (reference sequence).

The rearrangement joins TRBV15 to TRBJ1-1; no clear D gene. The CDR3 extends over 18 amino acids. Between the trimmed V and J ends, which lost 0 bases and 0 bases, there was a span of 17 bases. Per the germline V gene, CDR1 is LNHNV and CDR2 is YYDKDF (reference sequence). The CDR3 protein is CATSRDTWPHLMNTEAFF. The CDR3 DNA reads TGTGCCACCAGCAGAGATACGTGGCCTCACCTCATGAACACTGAAGCTTTCTTT.

In nucleotides, the CDR3 is TGTGCCAGCAGCCCCCAGTCGGGGCAAGAGACCCAGTACTTC. Protein product: CASSPQSGQETQYF. The chain couples TRBV7-9 to TRBJ2-5; possible D gene TRBD2, 5 bases. Trimming stripped 5 bases from V and 2 bases from J, with 12 bases between. Germline V lookup: CDR1 SEHNR, CDR2 FQNEAQ (reference sequence). The CDR3 sequence is 14 residues long.

The CDR3: CSVLQQIGTDTQYF. The CDR3 DNA is TGCAGCGTCTTACAGCAGATTGGCACAGATACGCAGTATTTT. This chain connects TRBV29-1 to TRBJ2-3; the D is unclear. V was clipped by 6 bases and J by 1 base, with 14 bases between them. Germline V gives CDR1 SQVTM, CDR2 ANQGSEA. The length of the CDR3 is 14 residues.

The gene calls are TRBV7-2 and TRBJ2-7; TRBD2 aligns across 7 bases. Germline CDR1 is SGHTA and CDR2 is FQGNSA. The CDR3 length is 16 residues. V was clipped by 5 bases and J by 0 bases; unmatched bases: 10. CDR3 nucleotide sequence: TGTGCCAGCAGCCCCGCCGGCGGGAGCCCCTCCTACGAGCAGTACTTC. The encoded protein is CASSPAGGSPSYEQYF.